Here is one TCR beta chain with its context. The antigen remains unidentified. This specimen belongs to a study of cytomegalovirus exposure and HLA in healthy donors. Overall study results and limits: Highly shared variants forming one cluster were likely a sequencing artifact. Later work associated roughly 15,000 TCR beta sequences with HLA alleles at 0.05 false discovery rate. In vitro confirmation showed a few CMV-associated chains to be CMV antigen specific.

V lost 2 bases and J 4 bases, leaving 6 bases between the germline ends. Per germline, CDR1 KGHSH and CDR2 LQKENI. CDR3 size: 13 residues. Amplification used 60 Vbeta primers and 13 Jbeta primers. Produced via immunoSEQ multiplex PCR; TCRdb's table is partial and in-frame only. The data show about 190,000 clones, about 85% seen once. The chain couples TRBV18 to TRBJ1-5, with no clear D. The sequenced sample consisted of PBMCs. This TCR was recovered from a boy under 10 years old in good health and CMV-seronegative. The CDR3 sequence is CASSPETNQPQHF. CDR3 coding DNA: TGTGCCAGCTCACCAGAAACAAATCAGCCCCAGCATTTT.